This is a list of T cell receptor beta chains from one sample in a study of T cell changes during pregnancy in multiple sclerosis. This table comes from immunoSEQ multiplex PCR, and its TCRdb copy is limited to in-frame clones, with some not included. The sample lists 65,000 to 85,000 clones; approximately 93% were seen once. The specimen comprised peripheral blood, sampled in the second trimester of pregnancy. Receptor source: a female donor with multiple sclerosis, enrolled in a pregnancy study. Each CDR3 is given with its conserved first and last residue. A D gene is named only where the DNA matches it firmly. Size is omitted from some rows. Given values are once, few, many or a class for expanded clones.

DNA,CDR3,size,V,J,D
TGTGCCAGCAGCTTGGGGGGGGCTAGCGGGAGTGGCCGCACAGATACGCAGTATTTT,CASSLGGASGSGRTDTQYF,once,TRBV5-8,TRBJ2-3,TRBD2
TGTGCCAGCAGCCCAGGGACAGAGACTGAAGCTTTCTTT,CASSPGTETEAFF,NA,TRBV7-9,TRBJ1-1,TRBD1
TGTGCCAGCAGCTCAGTCAGGGAATTGGTTTCACCCCTCCACTTT,CASSSVRELVSPLHF,NA,TRBV11-2,TRBJ1-6,NA
TGTGCCAGCAGCTTAGCGTCGGGAGCTTACTCTGGAAACACCATATATTTT,CASSLASGAYSGNTIYF,once,TRBV7-8,TRBJ1-3,NA
TGTGCCAGCAGTTCCCAGACAGGGAAAAGGAGTCAGCCCCAGCATTTT,CASSSQTGKRSQPQHF,NA,TRBV6-5,TRBJ1-5,TRBD1
TGTGCCAGTAGTATAGAGGACAGGGGCCGGGAAAAACTGTTTTTT,CASSIEDRGREKLFF,NA,TRBV19,TRBJ1-4,TRBD1
TGTGCCTGGAGTATTGACCCGGGACAGAAGGATGGCTACACCTTC,CAWSIDPGQKDGYTF,NA,TRBV30,TRBJ1-2,TRBD1
TGTGCCAGCAGCTCACTCACAGGGGAGCAGTACTTC,CASSSLTGEQYF,NA,TRBV11-3,TRBJ2-7,NA
TGTGCCAGCAGTGAAGGAGATCCCGGGGAGCTGTTTTTT,CASSEGDPGELFF,NA,TRBV2,TRBJ2-2,NA
TGTGTCAGAAGCTTATCGGCTAGCGGTACGAACGAGCAGTACTTC,CVRSLSASGTNEQYF,NA,TRBV7-5,TRBJ2-7,NA
TGTGCCAGCAGCTTGGGAAGCACGGCGAACACCGGGGAGCTGTTTTTT,CASSLGSTANTGELFF,NA,TRBV5-4,TRBJ2-2,NA
TGCGCCAGCAGCTTGGGGCTTCTGGACACCGGGGAGCTGTTTTTT,CASSLGLLDTGELFF,NA,TRBV5-1,TRBJ2-2,NA
TGTGCCAGCAGTGGCTACAGGGGAGAAGATACGCAGTATTTT,CASSGYRGEDTQYF,NA,TRBV25-1,TRBJ2-3,TRBD1
TGTGCCAGCAGCTTAGACGGGACAGGGGACTACGAGCAGTACTTC,CASSLDGTGDYEQYF,NA,TRBV7-6,TRBJ2-7,TRBD1
TGTGCCAGCATTTTAGGACTTTACAATGAGCAGTTCTTC,CASILGLYNEQFF,NA,TRBV2,TRBJ2-1,NA
TGTGCCAGCAGTTACTCGAAGGCGGGAGGGTATGGCTACACCTTC,CASSYSKAGGYGYTF,NA,TRBV6-5,TRBJ1-2,NA
TGTGCCAGCAGAGAGATTAGTAGCTCTGGAAACACCATATATTTT,CASREISSSGNTIYF,NA,TRBV2,TRBJ1-3,NA
TGCGCCAGCAGCTCGACAGGGCTCGACGAGCAGTACTTC,CASSSTGLDEQYF,NA,TRBV5-1,TRBJ2-7,TRBD1
TGTGCCAGTAGTAGGCCGGGACAGGGAGGGGAGACCCAGTACTTC,CASSRPGQGGETQYF,NA,TRBV19,TRBJ2-5,TRBD1
TGTGCCAGCAGCCCTTGGGACAGGGGACAAACTGAAGCTTTCTTT,CASSPWDRGQTEAFF,NA,TRBV5-5,TRBJ1-1,TRBD1
TGTGCCAGCAGTTACGGGCAGGCCACTGAAGCTTTCTTT,CASSYGQATEAFF,NA,TRBV6-5,TRBJ1-1,NA
TGTGCCAGCTCACCACAGACAGGGGGCGGAATCGGGGAGCTGTTTTTT,CASSPQTGGGIGELFF,NA,TRBV18,TRBJ2-2,TRBD1
TGTGCCAGCAGTTACTCGCGGGGGGCGAAAGGGCAGTTCTTC,CASSYSRGAKGQFF,NA,TRBV6-5,TRBJ2-1,TRBD2
TGTGCCAGCAGCTTTGGACAGACGCTCAATCAGCCCCAGCATTTT,CASSFGQTLNQPQHF,once,TRBV5-5,TRBJ1-5,NA
TGTGCCAGCAGTAGAGGACAGCTTCATTCACCCCTCCACTTT,CASSRGQLHSPLHF,NA,TRBV6-5,TRBJ1-6,NA
TGTGCCAGCAGGCAAGCTGATTCCTACAATGAGCAGTTCTTC,CASRQADSYNEQFF,once,TRBV6-1,TRBJ2-1,NA
TGTGCCAGCAGCCAAGAAACCTTCGCGGGTAATGAGCAGTTCTTC,CASSQETFAGNEQFF,NA,TRBV14,TRBJ2-1,NA
TGTGCCTTTCAAACCCCCCAATCGAGAGGGTACGAGCAGTACTTC,CAFQTPQSRGYEQYF,NA,TRBV30,TRBJ2-7,NA
TGTGCCAGCACGAGGACAGGAAGTGGCTACACCTTC,CASTRTGSGYTF,once,TRBV2,TRBJ1-2,TRBD1
TGTGCCATCAGGACGACAGGGGAAAATTCACCCCTCCACTTT,CAIRTTGENSPLHF,NA,TRBV10-3,TRBJ1-6,TRBD1
TGCGCCAGCAGGACAGGGTCTACTGAAAAACTGTTTTTT,CASRTGSTEKLFF,NA,TRBV5-1,TRBJ1-4,TRBD1
TGTGCCAGCAGCTTATCCTATGAGCAGTTCTTC,CASSLSYEQFF,NA,TRBV7-2,TRBJ2-1,NA
TGTGCCAGCAGCTCAATAAGGGGGCAGCCCCAGCATTTT,CASSSIRGQPQHF,NA,TRBV7-2,TRBJ1-5,NA
TGCAGCATCACGACCGGGACAGGGGGTTTGCAGCCCCAGCATTTT,CSITTGTGGLQPQHF,NA,TRBV29-1,TRBJ1-5,TRBD1
TGTGCCAGCAGCCAAGGCCGGGAGACCCAGTACTTC,CASSQGRETQYF,NA,TRBV4-2,TRBJ2-5,NA
TGTGCCAGTAGTATACAGGGGGCAATCACTGAAGCTTTCTTT,CASSIQGAITEAFF,NA,TRBV19,TRBJ1-1,TRBD1
TGTGCCAGCAGTACAACAGGGCCCCAAGAGACCCAGTACTTC,CASSTTGPQETQYF,NA,TRBV5-6,TRBJ2-5,NA
TGTGCCAGCTCACCGGGGGCTATCAATGAGCAGTTCTTC,CASSPGAINEQFF,NA,TRBV18,TRBJ2-1,NA
TGTGCCAGCAGCAAAGACAGGGGGTCAGATACGCAGTATTTT,CASSKDRGSDTQYF,NA,TRBV7-9,TRBJ2-3,TRBD1
TGTGCCAGCAGCGAAACAGATCGGACAGGGGGCGAGAGGACGGGAGCTTTCTTT,CASSETDRTGGERTGAFF,NA,TRBV5-5,TRBJ1-1,TRBD1
TGTGCCTGGAGTGTTTGGGAGGGGGAACTCAATCAGCCCCAGCATTTT,CAWSVWEGELNQPQHF,NA,TRBV30,TRBJ1-5,NA
TGTGCCAGCAGCGCCCTTGTGGCCCAACCCCCCTACGAGCAGTACTTC,CASSALVAQPPYEQYF,NA,TRBV9,TRBJ2-7,NA
TGTGCCTGGAGCGTTACCGAGTACTATGGCTACACCTTC,CAWSVTEYYGYTF,NA,TRBV30,TRBJ1-2,NA
TGTGCCATCGGGCGGGAAGGGAATGAGCAGTTCTTC,CAIGREGNEQFF,NA,TRBV10-3,TRBJ2-1,NA
TGTGCCAGCAGCGTAGCGCCCCCCATGAGCTCTGGAAACACCATATATTTT,CASSVAPPMSSGNTIYF,NA,TRBV9,TRBJ1-3,NA
TGTGCCAGCAGCTTCCCCCGGGACAGGGGAAGGGACACTGAAGCTTTCTTT,CASSFPRDRGRDTEAFF,NA,TRBV7-8,TRBJ1-1,TRBD1